The 5 T cell receptor beta chains below all came from one sample that was sequenced in a study of blood T cell repertoires in COVID-19. Produced via immunoSEQ multiplex PCR; TCRdb's table is partial and in-frame only. The data contain some 95,000 clones, about 86% of them singletons. The sample consisted of peripheral blood. These receptor sequences come from a man older than 75 with active or convalescent COVID-19.

The chain uses TRBV2 and TRBJ1-3; 10 bases are shared with TRBD1. The CDR3 sequence is 15 residues long. Germline-derived CDR1 and CDR2 are SNHLY and FYNNEI. V lost 6 bases to trimming and J lost 5 bases; unmatched junction nucleotides: 7. CDR3 coding DNA: TGTGCCAGCAGGGATCCGGGACAGGGGCGAAACACCATATATTTT. Its translation: CASRDPGQGRNTIYF. Supplemented by reference TRBV2 and TRBJ1-3, the full variable domain reads EPEVTQTPSHQVTQMGQEVILRCVPISNHLYFYWYRQILGQKVEFLVSFYNNEISEKSEIFDDQFSVERPDGSNFTLKIRSTKLEDSAMYFCASRDPGQGRNTIYFGEGSWLTVV.

The CDR3: CASSQEGQGIGDYGYTF. The CDR3 DNA reads TGCGCCAGCAGCCAAGAGGGGCAGGGTATCGGTGACTATGGCTACACCTTC. This rearrangement joins TRBV4-3 to TRBJ1-2; maybe TRBD1 (5 bases). Germline CDR1 LGHNA, CDR2 YSLEER. Trimming removed 0 bases at V and 3 bases at J, with 17 bases between. The CDR3 is made up of 17 amino acids.

CDR3 in amino acids: CASSLLDPTSATGPSYNEQFF. The CDR3 DNA reads as TGTGCCAGCAGCTTACTCGATCCAACCTCAGCAACAGGACCTTCCTACAATGAGCAGTTCTTC. The chain uses TRBV7-6 and TRBJ2-1, with a weak D call TRBD1 (5 bases). This CDR3 has 21 residues. The germline gives CDR1 SGHVS, CDR2 FNYEAQ. V was trimmed by 2 bases and J by 1 base, leaving 27 bases between them.

The chain couples TRBV6-6 to TRBJ2-2; 8 positions match TRBD1. Per the germline V gene, CDR1 is MNHNY and CDR2 is SVGAGI (reference sequence). The CDR3 has 14 residues. V was pared by 6 bases and J by 4 bases, with 4 bases of the junction left unmatched. CDR3 nucleotides: TGTGCCAGCAGGCCAGGGGGCATCACCGGGGAGCTGTTTTTT. It yields the protein CASRPGGITGELFF.

V and J are TRBV7-2 and TRBJ1-3; TRBD1 matches at 7 bases. This CDR3 comprises 13 residues. Looked up from germline, CDR1 is SGHTA and CDR2 is FQGNSA. Unmatched junction bases numbered 2, after V lost 7 bases and J lost 2 bases. The CDR3, as DNA: TGTGCCAGCAACGACAGGGCTGGAAACACCATATATTTT. Amino acids: CASNDRAGNTIYF.